This T cell receptor (beta chain) was obtained from a study of blood T cell repertoires in COVID-19. In this sample, this clone is medium-sized. Germline V gene data show CDR1 as MDHEN and CDR2 as SYDVKM. V was cut by 1 base and J by 5 bases, with 4 bases left in between. CDR3 length equals 12 residues. Only in-frame clones appear in the TCRdb table, and some are missing; sequencing was by immunoSEQ multiplex PCR. The sample yields around 75,000 clones, more than 75% seen once. Sequencing input: peripheral blood. The receptor's source is a human donor in a cohort sampled during active COVID-19. The V and J genes are TRBV28 and TRBJ2-3; no firm D call. CDR3 amino acids: CASSLLEDTQYF. The CDR3 region has the DNA TGTGCCAGCAGTTTATTAGAAGATACGCAGTATTTT.